These T cell receptor beta chains were read from a single sample in a study of response to subunit inactivated influenza vaccine. TCRdb ran MiXCR on the RT-PCR reads and lists one entry per CDR3 protein. Among about half a million distinct CDR3 sequences listed, approximately 7.6% were seen once. The sequencing used PBMCs from blood, collected approximately 25 months after vaccination. These receptors were obtained from a man aged 50 to 75 who received an inactivated influenza vaccine. The CDR3 runs from the conserved cysteine through the conserved F or W. A D gene is named only where the DNA matches it firmly. For some rows the clone size is stated as once, few or many, or as a class when expanded; others skip it.

>many|TRBV2|NA|TRBJ1-4
TGTGCCAGCAGTGGGCGGTTAACTAATGAAAAACTGTTTTTT
CASSGRLTNEKLFF
>many|TRBV20-1|NA|TRBJ1-2
TGCAGTGCTAGAGATCCCCCCAGGGAATCCATTAACTATGGCTACACCTTC
CSARDPPRESINYGYTF
>few|TRBV28|NA|TRBJ2-7
TGTGCCAGCAGTTTATACTTTCAAGTGGGACACGTCTACGAGCAGTACTTC
CASSLYFQVGHVYEQYF
>few|TRBV6-1|NA|TRBJ1-2
TGTGCCTGCTCTAGTAGCGGGCGGGTTGGCTACACCTTC
CACSSSGRVGYTF
>many|TRBV4-2|TRBD2|TRBJ2-7
TGTGCCAGCAGCCAAGACAGCGGGAGTATCTACGAGCAGTACTTC
CASSQDSGSIYEQYF
>many|TRBV29-1|NA|TRBJ2-1
TGCAGCGCCGAGGGGGAGCTGGGCGTTGAGCAGTTCTTC
CSAEGELGVEQFF
>NA|TRBV7-9|NA|TRBJ1-1
TGTGCCAGCAGTTTAGGGGTTGGCGGTAGATTAAACACTGAAGCTTTCTTT
CASSLGVGGRLNTEAFF
>few|TRBV5-6|NA|TRBJ1-1
TGTGCCAGCAGCTTGTATGGGGGCAGTCTGAACACTGAAGCTTTCTTT
CASSLYGGSLNTEAFF
>many|TRBV7-7|TRBD2|TRBJ2-1
TGTGCCAGCAGCCCACATAGCGGGAGGGCCCTCAATGAGCAGTTCTTC
CASSPHSGRALNEQFF
>many|TRBV4-3|NA|TRBJ1-5
TGCGCCAGCAGCCTCGGGACCAACAATCAGCCCCAGCATTTT
CASSLGTNNQPQHF
>few|TRBV20-1|TRBD1|TRBJ1-5
TGCAGTGCCTTGCCTTCGACAGGGAATCAGCCCCAGCATTTT
CSALPSTGNQPQHF
>few|TRBV4-1|NA|TRBJ1-6
TGCGCCAGCAGCCCCTGGGGGCCCAATAATTCACCCCTCCACTTT
CASSPWGPNNSPLHF
>few|TRBV24-1|NA|TRBJ2-7
TGTGCCACCAGTGATTTAGGCTCCTACGAGCAGTACTTC
CATSDLGSYEQYF
>NA|TRBV5-1|NA|TRBJ2-1
TGCGCCAGCAGCTTACGACGATTGGATGAGCAGTTCTTC
CASSLRRLDEQFF
>NA|TRBV7-2|NA|TRBJ2-1
TGTGCCAGCAGCTTAGGGACACAAAGTGAGCAGTTCTTC
CASSLGTQSEQFF
>few|TRBV3-1|NA|TRBJ1-1
TGTGCCAGCAGCCCCGCGGGTATCGTCACTGAAGCTTTCTTT
CASSPAGIVTEAFF
>many|TRBV4-2|NA|TRBJ2-3
TGTGCCAGCAGCCGGCCAACGGTTACAGATACGCAGTATTTT
CASSRPTVTDTQYF
>many|TRBV4-3|NA|TRBJ1-2
TGCGCCAGCAGCCAGGACCCGGGGGCGAGATGGGATGGCTACACCTTC
CASSQDPGARWDGYTF
>NA|TRBV20-1|TRBD1|TRBJ1-2
TGCAGTGCTCGGGGGCAGGGGGAAGATTTATCCACCTTC
CSARGQGEDLSTF
>many|TRBV7-2|NA|TRBJ2-7
TGTGCCAGCAGCCCGGGTTTGGCTGGCACCTACGAGCAGTACTTC
CASSPGLAGTYEQYF
>NA|TRBV7-2|TRBD1|TRBJ1-3
TGTGCCAGCAAAAGCGGCGGACAGGGGACGAGAGGAAACACCATATATTTT
CASKSGGQGTRGNTIYF
>many|TRBV12-3/TRBV12-4|NA|TRBJ2-7
TGTGCCAGCAGTCTGGGACACCAGACCTACGAGCAGTACTTC
CASSLGHQTYEQYF
>NA|TRBV11-2|TRBD2|TRBJ2-1
TGTGCCAGCAGCTTAGGGGGAGGGGCCCCTCCCAATGAGCAGTTCTTC
CASSLGGGAPPNEQFF
>NA|TRBV29-1|NA|TRBJ2-5
TGCAGCGTTGCTAGGGCAGAGACCCAGTACTTC
CSVARAETQYF
>few|TRBV19|TRBD1|TRBJ2-1
TGTGCCAGTAGTATAGGGACAGGGTACTACAATGAGCAGTTCTTC
CASSIGTGYYNEQFF
>few|TRBV7-2|TRBD2|TRBJ2-1
TGTGCCAGCAGCTTAGCGCAGGCGGGAGGGTTTGCTGAGCAGTTCTTC
CASSLAQAGGFAEQFF
>NA|TRBV5-4|NA|TRBJ2-7
TGTGCCAGCAGCCCCGGAGGGGGAGTCTACGAGCAGTACTTC
CASSPGGGVYEQYF
>many|TRBV2|TRBD2|TRBJ2-3
TGTGCCAGCACTACGCTAGCGGGAGGTTGGGATACGCAGTATTTT
CASTTLAGGWDTQYF
>few|TRBV20-1|TRBD2|TRBJ2-3
TGCAGTGCTATCCCACTAGCGGGGGCGGCCCCTCACAACACAGATACGCAGTATTTT
CSAIPLAGAAPHNTDTQYF
>few|TRBV4-2|NA|TRBJ2-4
TGTGCCAGCAGCCAAGGAGGTGGACTTATAGACTCCAAAAACATTCAGTACTTC
CASSQGGGLIDSKNIQYF
>many|TRBV4-1|NA|TRBJ2-3
TGCGCCAGCAGCCAAACCCTTAGCGCCGCGACAGATACGCAGTATTTT
CASSQTLSAATDTQYF
>few|TRBV20-1|NA|TRBJ2-6
TGCAGTGCTAGTGGCTCCAACTTTGGGGCCAACGTCCTGACTTTC
CSASGSNFGANVLTF
>NA|TRBV4-3|NA|TRBJ2-5
TGCGCCAGCAGCCAAGATCTGAGGGGCAAGGAGACCCAGTACTTC
CASSQDLRGKETQYF
>NA|TRBV18|NA|TRBJ1-2
TGTGCCAGCTCACCACTAGAGTATGACTATGGCTACACCTTC
CASSPLEYDYGYTF
>many|TRBV7-2|NA|TRBJ1-2
TGTGCCAGCAGCCTAGCACAGGGTTCTAACTATGGCTACACCTTC
CASSLAQGSNYGYTF
>many|TRBV5-1|NA|TRBJ2-3
TGCGCCAGCAGCTTGGGGTCAGGGACTAGCACAGATACGCAGTATTTT
CASSLGSGTSTDTQYF
>few|TRBV19|NA|TRBJ1-5
TGTGCCAGTAGTCACCTAAATAGCAATCAGCCCCAGCATTTT
CASSHLNSNQPQHF
>NA|TRBV6-9|TRBD2|TRBJ2-2
TGTGCCAGCAGTTATAACCGACGGACTAGCGGGAGTTCCGGGGAGCTGTTTTTT
CASSYNRRTSGSSGELFF
>NA|TRBV5-5|NA|TRBJ2-1
TGTGCCAGCAGCTTGACAGATTACAATGAGCAGTTCTTC
CASSLTDYNEQFF
>few|TRBV20-1|NA|TRBJ1-1
TGCAGTGCTAGTATGGTTTCGTGGACTGAAGCTTTCTTT
CSASMVSWTEAFF
>many|TRBV6-2/TRBV6-3|NA|TRBJ2-2
TGTGCCAGCAGAGTACGGGACCGGTACACCGGGGAGCTGTTTTTT
CASRVRDRYTGELFF